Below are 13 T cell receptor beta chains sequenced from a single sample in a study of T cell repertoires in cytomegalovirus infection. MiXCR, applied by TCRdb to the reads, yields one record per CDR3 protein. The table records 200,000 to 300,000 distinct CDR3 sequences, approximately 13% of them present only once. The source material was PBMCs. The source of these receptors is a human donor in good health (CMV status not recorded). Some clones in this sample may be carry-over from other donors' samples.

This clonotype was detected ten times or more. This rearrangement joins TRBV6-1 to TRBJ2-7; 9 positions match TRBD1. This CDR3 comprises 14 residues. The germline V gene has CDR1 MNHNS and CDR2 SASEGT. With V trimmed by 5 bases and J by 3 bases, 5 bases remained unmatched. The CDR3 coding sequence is TGTGCCAGCAGTAAAGGGACAGGGATCTACGAGCAGTACTTC. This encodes CASSKGTGIYEQYF.

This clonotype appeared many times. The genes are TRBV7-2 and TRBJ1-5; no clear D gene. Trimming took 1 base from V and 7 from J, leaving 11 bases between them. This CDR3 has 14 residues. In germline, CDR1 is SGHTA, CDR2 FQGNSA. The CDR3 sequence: CASSLVGKDQPQHF. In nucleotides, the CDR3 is TGTGCCAGCAGCTTAGTTGGGAAAGACCAGCCCCAGCATTTT.

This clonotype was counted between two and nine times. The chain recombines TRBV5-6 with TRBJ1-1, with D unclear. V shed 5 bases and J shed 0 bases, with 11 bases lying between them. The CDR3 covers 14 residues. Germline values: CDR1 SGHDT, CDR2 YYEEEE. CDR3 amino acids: CASSPSQMNTEAFF. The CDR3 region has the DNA TGTGCCAGCAGTCCCTCTCAAATGAACACTGAAGCTTTCTTT.

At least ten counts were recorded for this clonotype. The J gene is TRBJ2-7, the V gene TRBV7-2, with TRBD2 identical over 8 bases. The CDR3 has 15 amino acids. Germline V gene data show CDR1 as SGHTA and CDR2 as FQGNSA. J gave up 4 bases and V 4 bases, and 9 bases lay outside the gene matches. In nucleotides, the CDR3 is TGTGCCAGCAGCTCCCTCGGGGGGGTTGGGTACGAGCAGTACTTC. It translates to CASSSLGGVGYEQYF.

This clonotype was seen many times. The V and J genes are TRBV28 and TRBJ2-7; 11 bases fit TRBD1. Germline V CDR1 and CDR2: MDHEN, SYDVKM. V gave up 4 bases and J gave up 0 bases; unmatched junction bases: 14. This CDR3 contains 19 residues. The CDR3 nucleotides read TGTGCCAGCAGTTCCTCTTTAGGACAGGGGGCCTCGCTCTCCTACGAGCAGTACTTC. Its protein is CASSSSLGQGASLSYEQYF.

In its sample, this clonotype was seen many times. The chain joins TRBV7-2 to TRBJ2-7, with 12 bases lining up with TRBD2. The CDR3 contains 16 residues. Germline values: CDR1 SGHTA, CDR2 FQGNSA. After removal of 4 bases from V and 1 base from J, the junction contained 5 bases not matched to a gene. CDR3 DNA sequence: TGTGCCAGCAGCTCCCTACTAGCGGGAGGTTCCTACGAGCAGTACTTC. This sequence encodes CASSSLLAGGSYEQYF.

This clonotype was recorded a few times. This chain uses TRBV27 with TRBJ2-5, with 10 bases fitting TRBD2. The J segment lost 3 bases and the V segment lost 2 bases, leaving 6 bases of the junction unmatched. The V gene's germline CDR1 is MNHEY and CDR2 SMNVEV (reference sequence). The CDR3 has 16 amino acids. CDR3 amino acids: CASSLRRLAGEETQYF. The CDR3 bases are TGTGCCAGCAGTTTACGTCGTCTAGCGGGAGAAGAGACCCAGTACTTC.

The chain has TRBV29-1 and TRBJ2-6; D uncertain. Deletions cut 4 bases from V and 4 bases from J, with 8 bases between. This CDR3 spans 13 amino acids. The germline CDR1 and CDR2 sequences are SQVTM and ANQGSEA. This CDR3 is CSVGLTGANVLTF. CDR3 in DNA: TGCAGCGTTGGGCTAACAGGGGCCAACGTCCTGACTTTC.

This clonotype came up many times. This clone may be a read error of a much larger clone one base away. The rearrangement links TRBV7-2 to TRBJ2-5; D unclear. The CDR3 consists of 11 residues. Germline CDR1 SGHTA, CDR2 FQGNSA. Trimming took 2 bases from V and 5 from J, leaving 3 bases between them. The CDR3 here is CASSLWETQYF. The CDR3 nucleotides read TGTGCCAGCAGCTTATGGGAGACCCAGTACTTC.

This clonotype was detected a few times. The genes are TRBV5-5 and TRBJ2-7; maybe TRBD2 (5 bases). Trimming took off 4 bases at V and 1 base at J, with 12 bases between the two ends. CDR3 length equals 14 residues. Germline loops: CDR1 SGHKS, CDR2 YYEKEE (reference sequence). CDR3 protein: CASSHEGPSYEQYF. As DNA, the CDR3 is TGTGCCAGCAGCCACGAGGGTCCGTCCTACGAGCAGTACTTC. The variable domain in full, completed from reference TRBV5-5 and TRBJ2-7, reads DAGVTQSPTHLIKTRGQQVTLRCSPISGHKSVSWYQQVLGQGPQFIFQYYEKEERGRGNFPDRFSARQFPNYSSELNVNALLLGDSALYLCASSHEGPSYEQYFGPGTRLTVT.

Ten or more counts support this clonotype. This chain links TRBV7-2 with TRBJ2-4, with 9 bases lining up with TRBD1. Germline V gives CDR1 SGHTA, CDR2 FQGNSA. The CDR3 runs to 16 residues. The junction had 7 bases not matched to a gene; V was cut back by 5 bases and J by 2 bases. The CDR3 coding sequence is TGTGCCAGCAGCCAGATACAGGGGGCAACCAAAAACATTCAGTACTTC. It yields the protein CASSQIQGATKNIQYF.

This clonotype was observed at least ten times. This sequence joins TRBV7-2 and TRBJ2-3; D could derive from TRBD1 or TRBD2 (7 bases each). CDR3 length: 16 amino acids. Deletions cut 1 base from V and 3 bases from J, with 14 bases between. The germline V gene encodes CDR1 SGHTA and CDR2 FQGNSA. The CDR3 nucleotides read TGTGCCAGCAGCTTAGAGGGGGCGGGAGTAACAGATACGCAGTATTTT. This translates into CASSLEGAGVTDTQYF. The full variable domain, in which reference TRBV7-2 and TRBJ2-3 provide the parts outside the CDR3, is GAGVSQSPSNKVTEKGKDVELRCDPISGHTALYWYRQSLGQGLEFLIYFQGNSAPDKSGLPSDRFSAERTGGSVSTLTIQRTQQEDSAVYLCASSLEGAGVTDTQYFGPGTRLTVL.

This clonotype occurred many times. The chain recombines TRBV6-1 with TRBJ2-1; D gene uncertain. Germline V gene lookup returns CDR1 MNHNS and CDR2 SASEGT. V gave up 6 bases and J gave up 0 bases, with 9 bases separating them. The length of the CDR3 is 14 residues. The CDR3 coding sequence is TGTGCCAGCAGCCCCAGGAGCTCCTACAATGAGCAGTTCTTC. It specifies CASSPRSSYNEQFF.